At least ten counts were recorded for the clone carrying this T cell receptor (beta chain). What it binds is not known. TCRdb re-analysed the 5' RACE reads in MiXCR, keeping a single row per CDR3 protein. The repertoire holds under 300,000 distinct CDR3 sequences, 11% to 15% seen once, with 8.8% in the top ten. No donor was unhealthy or non-Caucasian. These data belong to a study of identical twins. Germline V gene lookup returns CDR1 SGHDT and CDR2 YYEEEE. CDR3 length: 11 amino acids. Between the trimmed V and J ends, which lost 4 bases and 15 bases, there was a span of 14 bases. Study-wide points: The study drew conclusions from cross-sectional statistical analysis, not from following the same donors. Fewer insertions characterized abundant cord blood beta clonotypes, whereas memory repertoires showed none. There was an excess of low generation probability in the out-of-frame alpha sequences that twins shared.

This sequence originates from a woman aged 18-29 years in good health. The sample comprised memory (CD45RO+) T cells sorted from blood. The chain recombines TRBV5-6 with TRBJ2-1, with D possibly being TRBD1 (5 bases). CDR3 nucleotide sequence: TGTGCCAGCAGCCGGGTGGGGCCCTCGTTCTTC. This translates into CASSRVGPSFF.